This T cell receptor (beta chain) originates from a study of beta chain features in type 1 diabetes. Germline lookup yields CDR1 MGHDK and CDR2 SYGVNS. CDR3 length equals 18 residues. V trimming: 0 bases; J trimming: 1 base; junction bases outside the gene matches: 7. This clone was counted a few times. Its antigen is currently unknown. Study-level points and caveats: Relative to healthy donors, patients appeared to have naive, central memory and Treg TCRB repertoires that were more similar.

Since all of the isolated RNA was reverse transcribed, expressed TCRB transcripts were what got sequenced. The repertoire was sequenced with immunoSEQ multiplex PCR; TCRdb's copy has only in-frame clones and lacks some. The table has around 430,000 clones, about 30% seen once; the top ten hold around 0.065%. This rearrangement joins TRBV25-1 to TRBJ1-4; 8 nucleotides align to TRBD1. Sequenced input: naive CD4+ T cells from blood. The TCR was taken from a young man in good health. The CDR3 region has the DNA TGTGCCAGCAGTGAATATTCAGGGGGCTTGATAACTAATGAAAAACTGTTTTTT. Its protein product is CASSEYSGGLITNEKLFF.